These T cell receptor beta chains were read from a single sample in a study of blood T cell repertoires in COVID-19. Using immunoSEQ multiplex PCR, the repertoire was profiled, and TCRdb retains in-frame clones only, with some absent. The sample has around 300,000 clones, around 90% seen once; the top ten hold more than 6%. The sequencing sample was made of peripheral blood. These receptors were obtained from a woman younger than 45 with COVID-19, enrolled during active disease. CDR3s include the opening cysteine and the closing phenylalanine or tryptophan. D genes are given only for firm matches. Some rows have no size entry. The others give once, few or many, or a class for an expanded clone.

>TRBV4-3|TRBJ2-5|TRBD1|15|NA
CASSLSGQGYETQYF
TGCGCCAGCAGCCTGTCGGGACAGGGATACGAGACCCAGTACTTC
>TRBV19|TRBJ1-3|NA|16|NA
CASSTYTQASGNTIYF
TGTGCCAGTAGTACCTACACCCAGGCCTCTGGAAACACCATATATTTT
>TRBV19|TRBJ2-3|TRBD2|16|NA
CASSIARTSGTDTQYF
TGTGCCAGTAGTATAGCCCGGACTAGCGGCACAGATACGCAGTATTTT
>TRBV19|TRBJ1-2|TRBD1|13|NA
CASSRTGDYGYTF
TGTGCCAGTAGTAGGACAGGAGACTATGGCTACACCTTC
>TRBV13|TRBJ2-7|NA|15|NA
CASSAIRRTSGEQYF
TGTGCCAGCAGCGCCATCCGGCGGACATCGGGCGAGCAGTACTTC
>TRBV28|TRBJ1-1|TRBD1|14|few
CASRPGQPNTEAFF
TGTGCCAGCAGGCCGGGACAGCCGAACACTGAAGCTTTCTTT
>TRBV5-1|TRBJ2-5|NA|12|NA
CASSLSQETQYF
TGCGCCAGCAGCTTGTCTCAAGAGACCCAGTACTTC
>TRBV27|TRBJ1-6|TRBD1|15|NA
CASSLTGVGTSPLHF
TGTGCCAGCAGTTTGACAGGGGTCGGCACTTCACCCCTCCACTTT
>TRBV27|TRBJ2-7|NA|13|NA
CASSFSRGYEQYF
TGTGCCAGCAGTTTTAGTCGGGGCTACGAGCAGTACTTC
>TRBV28|TRBJ2-1|TRBD1|14|NA
CASSFLGQGNEQFF
TGTGCCAGCAGTTTCTTGGGACAGGGCAATGAGCAGTTCTTC
>TRBV5-1|TRBJ2-2|TRBD1|14|once
CASSYGTGVGELFF
TGCGCCAGCAGCTACGGGACAGGGGTCGGGGAGCTGTTTTTT
>TRBV3-1/TRBV3-2|TRBJ2-1|NA|15|NA
CASSQDGTDYNEQFF
TGTGCCAGCAGCCAAGATGGGACTGACTACAATGAGCAGTTCTTC
>TRBV28|TRBJ1-1|TRBD1|18|NA
CASSLMAGGVFMNTEAFF
TGTGCCAGCAGTTTAATGGCAGGGGGAGTATTCATGAACACTGAAGCTTTCTTT
>TRBV24-1|TRBJ2-2|NA|16|NA
CATSDLRDSYTGELFF
TGTGCCACCAGTGATTTGCGGGACTCATACACCGGGGAGCTGTTTTTT
>TRBV3-1/TRBV3-2|TRBJ1-5|TRBD1|17|NA
CASSHRGTGTSNQPQHF
TGTGCCAGCAGCCATAGGGGGACAGGGACTAGCAATCAGCCCCAGCATTTT
>TRBV5-1|TRBJ1-4|TRBD1|16|NA
CASSFWSGGESEKLFF
TGCGCCAGCAGCTTTTGGTCAGGGGGTGAATCTGAAAAACTGTTTTTT
>TRBV7-2|TRBJ2-5|NA|14|once
CASSPGQLRETQYF
TGTGCCAGCAGCCCTGGACAATTGAGGGAGACCCAGTACTTC
>TRBV6-5|TRBJ2-3|NA|14|NA
CASSYSSTTDTQYF
TGTGCCAGCAGTTACTCGAGCACCACAGATACGCAGTATTTT
>TRBV2|TRBJ2-7|TRBD2|14|few
CASSDLAVGVEQYF
TGTGCCAGCAGTGACCTAGCGGTCGGGGTCGAGCAGTACTTC
>TRBV5-1|TRBJ1-2|NA|13|NA
CASSLGGNYGYTF
TGCGCCAGCAGCTTGGGAGGGAACTATGGCTACACCTTC
>TRBV19|TRBJ2-5|TRBD2|17|NA
CASSILWTSGRRETQYF
TGTGCCAGTAGTATTCTCTGGACTAGCGGGAGGAGGGAGACCCAGTACTTC
>TRBV7-9|TRBJ2-5|NA|11|NA
CASSSEETQYF
TGTGCCAGCAGCTCTGAAGAGACCCAGTACTTC
>TRBV6-5|TRBJ1-5|NA|14|NA
CASAPAGGAQPQHF
TGTGCCAGCGCACCAGCGGGCGGGGCTCAGCCCCAGCATTTT
>TRBV11-2|TRBJ2-1|TRBD2|16|NA
CASSLEASGRGNEQFF
TGTGCCAGCAGCTTAGAGGCTAGCGGGAGAGGTAATGAGCAGTTCTTC
>TRBV24-1|TRBJ2-7|NA|14|NA
CATSEWDWKEAQYF
TGTGCCACCAGTGAATGGGACTGGAAGGAAGCGCAGTACTTC
>TRBV27|TRBJ2-5|TRBD1|13|NA
CASRRQGKETQYF
TGTGCCAGCAGAAGACAGGGGAAAGAGACCCAGTACTTC
>TRBV5-4|TRBJ2-5|TRBD2|16|once
CASSPGLAIGQETQYF
TGTGCCAGCAGCCCTGGACTAGCGATAGGGCAAGAGACCCAGTACTTC